The clone carrying this TCR beta chain was counted between two and nine times. A sample-barcoded 5' primer and a J-beta primer mix were used in a second PCR of roughly 7 to 11 cycles. TCRdb reprocessed the 5' RACE reads via MiXCR and lists one record per CDR3 protein. This sample has 750,000 to 1,000,000 distinct CDR3 sequences, with around 29% found just once. The entry originates in a study of blood T cells in healthy people across ages. The CDR3 sequence is 14 residues long. CDR1 is SGDLS and CDR2 is YYNGEE in the germline V gene. The V and J ends lost 3 bases and 4 bases respectively, with 13 bases between them. The same specimen was also included in a second study, on T cells of mothers and their children.

The sequencing sample was made of blood. This receptor was taken from a woman between 35 and 50 years old in good health. This chain joins TRBV9 and TRBJ2-5; D remains unclear. The CDR3 is CASSADPSRETQYF. The CDR3 bases are TGTGCCAGCAGCGCAGACCCCTCCAGAGAGACCCAGTACTTC.